Here is one TCR beta chain with its context. Antigen specificity is unknown. The data were obtained in a study of cytomegalovirus exposure and HLA in healthy donors. General observations from the study: A later examination showed that TCR association rates differed by HLA locus, with DRB1 most and HLA-C fewest. As a later analysis showed, several of the most significant clusters appeared to be linked to common viral pathogens. The study found most TCR sequences rare, yet found some public TCRs in many donors.

At the time of sampling, donors were nominally healthy, though unrecorded immune exposures were likely. It was with 60 Vbeta and 13 Jbeta primers that the PCR ran. The repertoire was sequenced with immunoSEQ multiplex PCR; TCRdb's copy has only in-frame clones and lacks some. The table lists some 140,000 clones, around 79% of them singletons. The CDR3 totals 15 residues. Trimming left V 8 bases short and J 5 bases short, with 22 bases between. In germline, CDR1 is SGHRS, CDR2 YFSETQ. V gene TRBV5-1 combines with J gene TRBJ2-5, with D perhaps TRBD1 (5 bases). Sequences were obtained from PBMCs. This receptor was obtained from a woman aged 45-65 years in good health and CMV-seropositive. The CDR3 region is CASDALGASEETQYF. DNA for the CDR3: TGCGCCAGTGATGCTCTAGGGGCCTCGGAGGAGACCCAGTACTTC.